The 10 T cell receptor beta chains below were found in one sample sequenced in a study of shared clonotypes between healthy human individuals. Method: immunoSEQ multiplex PCR; TCRdb's copy keeps in-frame clones and lacks some. The table has some 1.4 million clones, 96% seen once. Specimen: naive CD4+ T cells sorted from blood. Subset here: CD45RA+ positively selected. The receptors were gathered from a young man in good health.

This chain joins TRBV11-2 and TRBJ2-3, with unresolved D. V shed 1 base and J shed 0 bases, with 14 bases lying between them. The CDR3 has 17 amino acids. The germline CDR1 and CDR2 sequences are SGHAT and FQNNGV. CDR3 amino acids: CASSLGRLGASTDTQYF. In DNA form, the CDR3 reads TGTGCCAGCAGCTTAGGCCGACTTGGAGCTAGCACAGATACGCAGTATTTT.

The V gene is TRBV13, the J gene TRBJ2-1; D possibly uses TRBD1 or TRBD2 (6 bases each). Looked up from germline, CDR1 is PRHDT and CDR2 is FYEKMQ (reference sequence). The CDR3 sequence is 16 residues long. The V and J ends lost 4 bases and 2 bases respectively, with 15 bases between them. CDR3 in amino acids: CASSSRRGTTYNEQFF. The CDR3 DNA follows: TGTGCCAGCAGCTCAAGACGGGGGACAACCTACAATGAGCAGTTCTTC.

The J gene is TRBJ1-1, the V gene TRBV5-1; D gene unclear. The CDR3 is 14 amino acids. Germline CDR1 is SGHRS and CDR2 is YFSETQ. V gave up 4 bases and J gave up 2 bases, with 12 bases separating them. The CDR3 region has the DNA TGCGCCAGCAGCACCGGACCGACAAACACTGAAGCTTTCTTT. Its translation is CASSTGPTNTEAFF.

The table lists this clone with a count of one. The chain couples TRBV7-2 to TRBJ2-1; tentatively, D is TRBD1 (7 bases). Trimming left V 4 bases short and J 3 bases short, with 13 bases between. Germline CDR1 reads SGHTA; CDR2 reads FQGNSA. The CDR3 has 15 residues. CDR3 sequence (DNA): TGTGCCAGCAGCTATCAGGGGGGAATCTACAATGAGCAGTTCTTC. Encoded protein: CASSYQGGIYNEQFF.

In its sample, this clone was seen once. The chain uses TRBV29-1 and TRBJ1-2; tentative D call: TRBD1 (6 bases). This CDR3 is built from 11 residues. V dropped 7 bases and J dropped 6 bases, with 12 bases sitting between them. CDR1 is SQVTM and CDR2 is ANQGSEA in the germline V gene. The CDR3 is CSGRGADGYTF. Here the CDR3 DNA reads TGCAGCGGACGGGGGGCGGATGGCTACACCTTC.

The chain recombines TRBV4-2 with TRBJ1-3; no definite D call. The germline CDR1 and CDR2 sequences are LGHNA and YNFKEQ. The germline V and J ends were trimmed by 4 bases and 4 bases, with 14 bases remaining between them. The CDR3 has 15 residues. The CDR3 spells CASSPDRVRGNTIYF. The CDR3 coding sequence is TGTGCCAGCAGCCCCGACCGGGTTAGGGGAAACACCATATATTTT.

The CDR3, as DNA: TGTGCCAGTAGTATAGGACTAGCCCTAAGCCCCGGGGAGCTGTTTTTT. Residues: CASSIGLALSPGELFF. The chain carries TRBV19 and TRBJ2-2; 7 nucleotides agree with TRBD2. The CDR3 loop spans 16 amino acids. With 1 base clipped from V and 6 bases from J, the junction kept 8 bases outside the gene matches. Germline lookup yields CDR1 LNHDA and CDR2 SQIVND (reference sequence). The full variable domain, with the rest looked up from reference TRBV19 and TRBJ2-2, is DGGITQSPKYLFRKEGQNVTLSCEQNLNHDAMYWYRQDPGQGLRLIYYSQIVNDFQKGDIAEGYSVSREKKESFPLTVTSAQKNPTAFYLCASSIGLALSPGELFFGEGSRLTVL.

CDR3 residues: CASSRLAGADEQYF. CDR3 nucleotides: TGTGCCAGCAGCCGACTAGCTGGGGCGGACGAGCAGTACTTC. V gene TRBV6-5 combines with J gene TRBJ2-7, with 7 bases that match TRBD2. The CDR3 length is 14 residues. The V segment lost 6 bases and the J segment 5 bases; nucleotides outside the gene matches: 10. Germline CDR1 reads MNHEY; CDR2 reads SVGAGI.

As to this clone: Different DNA sequences within this sample yield the same CDR3. This chain uses TRBV18 with TRBJ2-7; D unclear. The CDR3 covers 13 residues. The germline V and J ends were trimmed by 3 bases and 2 bases, with 8 bases remaining between them. The germline V gene encodes CDR1 KGHSH and CDR2 LQKENI. CDR3 residues: CASSPGPAYEQYF. CDR3 sequence (DNA): TGTGCCAGCTCACCCGGGCCTGCCTACGAGCAGTACTTC.

The J gene is TRBJ2-2, the V gene TRBV9; D is uncertain. Trimming left V 4 bases short and J 6 bases short, with 16 bases between. This CDR3 is 15 amino acids long. Germline V gene data show CDR1 as SGDLS and CDR2 as YYNGEE. CDR3 sequence (DNA): TGTGCCAGCAGCAAGGCCGTCAGGTTTTCCGGGGAGCTGTTTTTT. This codes for CASSKAVRFSGELFF.